This TCR beta chain was recovered during a study of blood T cell repertoires in COVID-19 (dated by TCRdb to 2019 to 2021). Background on the whole study: Samples covering the acute and convalescent phases of COVID-19 were provided by collaborators in the United States, Italy and Spain. Where available, HLA class I and class II types were taken from metadata supplied by the sample provider and were not determined by assay-based typing. A de-identified subject ID, COVID-19 status, age in years and sex were almost always included in the sample metadata. The dataset comprised deeply sampled blood TCRbeta repertoires from subjects exposed to, actively infected with, or recovered from COVID-19. Samples were obtained from the ongoing ImmuneRACE study (first 160 participants) and from 1,254 subjects provided by 6 global collaborators. The material from the prospective study consisted of cDNA or gDNA derived from T cells, B-cell-depleted T cells, or PBMCs. A freely available public database, intended as a resource for researchers studying the immune response to SARS-CoV-2, is where the repertoires were released. Overall study outcomes, separate from this receptor: The amount of clinical and demographic metadata varied by source and participant and was provided uncurated.

This clone was observed once. Its antigen remains undetermined. No much larger clone exists at a distance of one base, and base qualities are not known. One collaborating source in Seattle enrolled patients while the patients were actively infected and followed the patients over time throughout the course of disease. Whole blood was collected in K2EDTA tubes by collaborating institutions according to the institutions' own protocols. Collaborator samples were shipped for TCRbeta analysis as frozen whole blood, isolated PBMCs, or DNA extracted from either sample type. TCRbeta CDR3 regions were amplified from genomic DNA using the immunoSEQ Assay, a bias-controlled multiplex PCR. The published analysis was carried out like this. Nucleated cell counts per sample were estimated from amplification of reference gene primers within the assay. To quantify the absolute abundance of each unique TCRbeta CDR3 rearrangement, sequence reads were collapsed and filtered. Productive Simpson clonality was computed per sample as the square root of Simpson's diversity index over productive rearrangements. TCRdb holds this immuneACCESS table with in-frame rearrangements only. Some clones are missing; in checked studies, unresolved V genes explain under half, and the rest has no known cause. The V and J calls and clone size are taken from that table; D and trimming were inferred from the DNA. This sample has about 240,000 clones in its table, and roughly 85% of those were observed once. Less than 6.5% of the sample belongs to the ten largest clones.

The CDR3 runs 14 amino acids, cysteine and phenylalanine included. Only the CDR3 DNA is retained, 42 bases long and in frame from the first base. V sheds 1 base and J sheds 5 bases, leaving 12 bases between their ends. Based on the germline V gene (reference sequence), the CDR1 and CDR2 sequences are MNHNY and SVGAGI. Material: peripheral blood. This receptor was obtained from a man between 50 and 59 years old with COVID-19, enrolled during active disease. Recombination connected TRBV6-6 to TRBJ2-7, with TRBD1 perhaps the D gene, on 6 matching bases. The CDR3 here reads CASSYLGTRDEQYF. The bases are TGTGCCAGCAGTTACTTAGGGACACGAGACGAGCAGTACTTC.